This entry features one T cell receptor (beta chain) sequence. Its target antigen remains unknown. No quality values exist for individual bases; no much larger clone is one base distant. The cohort comprised under 700 healthy bone marrow donors. At the time of sampling, all cohort members were nominally healthy, though unrecorded immune exposures were likely present. The donor tested CMV seronegative and was one of the 352 seronegative cohort members. A peripheral blood sample was collected from each donor, and TCR beta sequencing was performed on peripheral blood mononuclear cells. The Qiagen DNeasy Blood Extraction Kit was used to extract genomic DNA from the blood cell samples. CDR1 and CDR2 were assigned from the germline V gene (reference sequence) as PRHDT and FYEKMQ. Here V drops 2 bases and J drops 5 bases, and the junction holds 7 bases not matched to any gene. The CDR3 starts with the cysteine, ends with the phenylalanine, and has 15 residues. Only the CDR3 DNA stays, 45 bases, in frame from base 1.

This entry is derived from a study of cytomegalovirus exposure and HLA in healthy donors (dated by TCRdb to the late 2010s). Turning to the overall study: In an earlier analysis of approximately 640 of the donors, about 260 Gb of sequence data and 90 million to 130 million unique TCR beta sequences from about 179 million T cells were reported. About 280 gigabases of sequencing data and 70 million to 100 million unique TCR sequences were included in an early release covering roughly 700 HLA-typed donors. Of the roughly 400 genotyped donors, approximately 80% were placed in the genetic ancestry cluster associated with self-reported Caucasian donors. The study aimed to test whether cataloging public T cell receptors could reveal signatures of past pathogen exposure. The study profiled the T cell repertoires of hundreds of subjects by immunosequencing and related them to cytomegalovirus serostatus. Along with the roughly 700-subject first cohort, a separate validation cohort of around 110 different subjects was used. To predict cytomegalovirus infection status, the study brought together high-throughput TCR immunosequencing, statistical association of individual TCRs with disease status, and machine learning. To study patterns of TCR occurrence, a later analysis re-analyzed previously published TCR beta repertoires from more than 550 donors and added high-resolution HLA genotyping. Rather than drawing on any new phenotypic data, the later analysis identified candidate immune exposures from TCR beta sequences and the way those sequences occurred across donors. In an earlier analysis of a few hundred of the donors, high-throughput TCR beta sequencing was used to judge whether each TCR beta V gene segment behaved as functional or pseudogenic. Donor age, sex, ethnicity and CMV serostatus were collected together with the repertoire data. A later genetic analysis used genome-wide SNP genotypes for about 60% of the roughly 670 donors, treating that subset as a discovery cohort. Every repertoire in the discovery cohort had been generated on one and the same sequencing platform. HLA typing covered class I and class II loci at four-digit resolution. The number of donors typed differed by locus, with about 629-640 for A, B, C, DRB1 and DQB1, roughly 520 for DQA1, about 610 for DPA1, and some 470 for DPB1. Four or five DR-DQ haplotypes were handled as single units for association and clustering because linkage in the cohort was strong. Across around 400 genotyped donors of the cohort, an average of about 240,000 unique TCR beta nucleotide sequences per donor were sequenced, and roughly 20% of those sequences were non-productive. What the study reported, not specific to this receptor: In vitro tests confirmed that a few of the cytomegalovirus-associated TCR beta chains recognize cytomegalovirus antigens. An association between a missense DCLRE1C variant and V-gene and J-gene trimming of TCR beta chains was found in a later genetic analysis and replicated in an independent cohort. According to the authors, the approach could potentially be generalized to other disease states and immunological phenotypes. A later analysis reported that several top co-occurrence clusters appeared linked to parvovirus B19, influenza, CMV and Epstein-Barr virus. In this cohort, only TCR beta chains were sequenced, and detectable features were limited by the absence of alpha or paired-chain data. In an earlier analysis of fewer than 700 of the donors, most TCR beta V segments appeared in productive rearrangements about 90% or about 30% of the time, broadly matching IMGT annotations. A further reported finding was that TCR beta sequences accurately predicted the HLA-A and HLA-B alleles for most subjects in the first cohort. Because HLA typing was missing for some donors at each locus, association tests included only the typed subset. Sequencing depth was assumed to be roughly uniform across donors in the presence/absence analyses, though that assumption may not hold. Most CMV-associated TCR beta chains appeared to be HLA-restricted in a later analysis, and the HLA associations seemed to be driven largely by CMV exposure. In a later analysis, HLA-associated TCR beta chains showed more clonal expansion and lower generation probabilities than non-associated chains that were equally common. A cluster of highly shared sequence variants was judged likely to represent a technical artifact of the sequencing pipeline. Some IMGT-functional V segments, including TRBV6-2 and TRBV6-3, could not be told apart with the 87-base-pair reads, so those segments were excluded. In the study, around 150 TCR beta chains were listed as associated with cytomegalovirus. Most TCR sequences were seen in very few donors, while some public TCRs were found in many individuals. In both the original and validation cohorts, the classifier was reported to diagnose cytomegalovirus status with high specificity and sensitivity. Because counts were too low, about 18 rarely observed V segments, including chromosome 9 orphons, were left out of the earlier analysis of 587 of the donors. In a later analysis, the rate of TCR association differed among HLA loci, with DRB1 alleles having the most associated TCRs and HLA-C alleles having the fewest. When HLA alleles, especially DR and DQ, strongly co-occurred, attributing TCR associations to individual alleles was difficult. The only immune exposure information available for the cohort was CMV serostatus. At a false discovery rate of 0.05, a later analysis linked fewer than 20,000 TCR beta sequences to specific HLA alleles. Linkage disequilibrium might explain the correlated functional status among segregating V segments, but an unknown experimental factor could not be excluded. A later genetic analysis reported fewer N-insertions in productive TCRs among donors in an Asian-associated ancestry cluster than the roughly 670-donor mean.

Library prep was done by the immunoSEQ multiplex PCR assay. For the multiplex PCR, a mixture combining 60 forward primers for TCR Vbeta segments and 13 reverse primers for TCR Jbeta segments was used. A multiplex PCR assay on genomic DNA amplified the CDR3 region of rearranged TCR beta genes. The amplified TCR beta libraries were sequenced on the Illumina HiSeq System as 87-base-pair reads. The authors' pipeline ran thus. A later analysis tallied 80 million to 95 million unique TCR beta chains across the approximately 670 repertoires, and some 10 million of those chains were shared by two or more donors. To remove PCR and sequencing errors, raw reads were error-corrected and collapsed into unique sequences using a nearest-neighbor algorithm that merged closely related sequences. V, D and J gene segments were assigned by aligning CDR3 sequences to IMGT reference sequences. For a sequence to be retained, a match of at least six nucleotides was required to both a V gene segment and a J gene segment. A rearrangement counted as productive if the CDR3 had no stop codons and remained in frame with V and J, and every other rearrangement counted as non-productive. CDR3 was defined by IMGT convention, running from the second conserved V-encoded cysteine to the conserved J-encoded phenylalanine. The earlier analysis of about 530 of the donors excluded any sequence lacking an unambiguous match to a single V gene segment. An earlier analysis of several hundred of the donors called V segments functional above 56.7% productive rearrangements and segregating when the between-donor standard deviation exceeded 5%. A statistical classification framework was built to diagnose cytomegalovirus status from the catalog of TCR beta chain sequences. A later analysis assigned V and J genes by comparing TCR nucleotide sequences with IMGT/GENE-DB human TR gene sequences. Using the TCRdist pipeline, a later analysis assigned CDR3 sequences along with most-parsimonious VDJ recombination scenarios. In a later analysis, each TCR beta chain was defined by its CDR3 amino acid sequence together with its V-gene family, and reads lacking a unique V-gene family were excluded. In a later analysis, 450 to 600 highly shared, low-generation-probability nucleotide sequences were removed to address suspected cross-contamination and a sequencing artifact. For each public chain, a later analysis derived a clonal expansion index from normalized ranks of inferred template counts within each repertoire. In a later analysis, generation probabilities were computed using a VDJ recombination model fitted to out-of-frame rearrangements, and the results were checked against IGoR. In a later analysis, TCR-TCR, TCR-HLA and TCR-CMV co-occurrence was scored with hypergeometric tests, and a repertoire-size bias correction was applied to TCR pairs. A later analysis estimated false discovery rates by permuting HLA or CMV assignments 20 times. A later analysis grouped co-occurring TCRs with DBSCAN, adding TCRdist sequence similarity when clustering within HLA-allele-positive subsets. Repertoires with fewer than 30,000 or more than 120,000 public chains, plus five repertoires with anomalous nucleotide sharing, were excluded from co-occurrence clustering. This immuneACCESS table, as held by TCRdb, lists in-frame sequences with V and J called but not all clones. Of the missing ones, under half trace to an unresolved V gene in checked studies; the others have no known cause. V and J calls and clone size are given by that table; D and trimming were obtained from the DNA. The sample profile shows under 150,000 clones; roughly 82% of them were found once. The ten largest clonotypes hold around 3.7% of the sample.

The chain couples TRBV13 to TRBJ2-5; 8 central nucleotides agree with TRBD2. Sequenced input: PBMCs. This TCR was sampled from a male donor in good health and CMV-seronegative. The CDR3 here reads CASSLRGLEGETQYF. Read as DNA, the sequence is TGTGCCAGCAGCTTAAGGGGACTAGAAGGGGAGACCCAGTACTTC.